The rows below give T cell receptor beta chains drawn from one sample of a study of blood T cell repertoires in COVID-19. Here immunoSEQ multiplex PCR was the method, and the copy in TCRdb shows in-frame clones only, minus some. The profile shows 89,000 or so clones, 70% to 90% of them singletons. Sequenced sample: peripheral blood. The receptors were gathered from a man aged 50 or older with COVID-19, enrolled during active disease. The CDR3 runs from the conserved cysteine through the conserved F or W. D genes are given only for firm matches. The listing skips clone size in some rows; elsewhere it reads once, few, many or a size class.

d_call j_call clone_size v_call cdr3_aa cdr3_nt
TRBD1 TRBJ1-6 . TRBV6-6 CASSPDRVIYNSPLHF TGTGCCAGCAGTCCCGACAGGGTCATTTATAATTCACCCCTCCACTTT
. TRBJ1-2 . TRBV24-1 CATSDSLTGGGYTF TGTGCCACCAGTGATTCCCTGACAGGAGGAGGCTACACCTTC
. TRBJ1-1 . TRBV6-5 CASSYARGTEAFF TGTGCCAGCAGTTACGCCAGGGGCACTGAAGCTTTCTTT
. TRBJ2-5 . TRBV24-1 CATSTGNQETQYF TGTGCCACTTCCACAGGGAACCAAGAGACCCAGTACTTC
. TRBJ1-4 . TRBV5-5 CASSFGGARTNEKLFF TGTGCCAGCAGCTTTGGAGGGGCGCGGACTAATGAAAAACTGTTTTTT
TRBD2 TRBJ2-3 . TRBV18 CASSPPGLATDTQYF TGTGCCAGCTCACCCCCCGGACTAGCCACAGATACGCAGTATTTT
TRBD2 TRBJ2-3 . TRBV20-1 CSASLAGHTDTQYF TGCAGTGCTAGTCTAGCGGGGCACACAGATACGCAGTATTTT
TRBD1 TRBJ1-2 . TRBV5-1 CASSLGDRGNYGYTF TGCGCCAGCAGCTTGGGGGACAGGGGCAACTATGGCTACACCTTC
. TRBJ2-4 . TRBV5-4 CASSAVENIQYF TGTGCCAGCAGCGCGGTTGAGAACATTCAGTACTTC
. TRBJ1-1 . TRBV19 CASKTSTANTEAFF TGTGCCAGCAAAACTTCAACAGCGAACACTGAAGCTTTCTTT
TRBD2 TRBJ2-3 . TRBV5-6 CASSQGLSGRDTQYF TGTGCCAGCAGCCAGGGACTTAGCGGGAGAGATACGCAGTATTTT
TRBD1 TRBJ2-5 . TRBV29-1 CSANRGQIWETQYF TGCAGCGCGAACCGGGGACAGATTTGGGAGACCCAGTACTTC
TRBD1 TRBJ1-2 few TRBV4-3 CASSPDRGSGGYTF TGCGCCAGCAGCCCGGACAGGGGAAGCGGTGGCTACACCTTC
. TRBJ2-5 . TRBV7-9 CASSFTGSQETQYF TGTGCCAGCAGCTTTACGGGGTCCCAAGAGACCCAGTACTTC
TRBD2 TRBJ2-1 . TRBV7-9 CASSAKTSRNEQFF TGTGCCAGCAGCGCCAAGACTAGCCGTAATGAGCAGTTCTTC
. TRBJ1-2 . TRBV4-1 CASSQDVTRNYGYTF TGCGCCAGCAGCCAAGATGTAACAAGAAACTATGGCTACACCTTC
TRBD2 TRBJ2-2 . TRBV27 CASNLAGGSGELFF TGTGCCAGCAATCTAGCGGGGGGGTCCGGGGAGCTGTTTTTT
TRBD2 TRBJ2-1 . TRBV24-1 CATERGKNNEQFF TGTGCCACCGAGCGGGGGAAAAACAATGAGCAGTTCTTC
. TRBJ1-5 once TRBV15 CATSNRRDSNQPQHF TGTGCCACCAGCAATAGGAGGGATAGCAATCAGCCCCAGCATTTT
. TRBJ1-3 . TRBV10-3 CAISSAAYAGNTIYF TGTGCCATCAGCTCAGCGGCCTACGCTGGAAACACCATATATTTT
TRBD1 TRBJ2-7 once TRBV30 CAWKRDYGDSNEQYF TGTGCCTGGAAAAGGGATTATGGGGACAGTAACGAGCAGTACTTC
. TRBJ1-1 . TRBV2 CASSPSRPASFF TGTGCCAGCAGTCCATCTCGTCCTGCGTCTTTCTTT
. TRBJ1-2 . TRBV7-2 CASSSGTFQGGYTF TGTGCCAGCAGCTCGGGGACATTCCAAGGGGGCTACACCTTC
. TRBJ2-7 . TRBV28 CASSEGGTGKYEQYF TGTGCCAGCAGTGAAGGGGGTACAGGGAAATACGAGCAGTACTTC
. TRBJ1-6 . TRBV2 CASSEYRPRGSYNSPLHF TGTGCCAGCAGTGAATACAGGCCCAGGGGCTCCTATAATTCACCCCTCCACTTT
TRBD1 TRBJ1-6 medium-sized TRBV4-2 CASSQDPGQGNSPLHF TGTGCCAGCAGCCAAGATCCCGGACAGGGTAATTCACCCCTCCACTTT
. TRBJ1-4 . TRBV30 CAWSGAGGEKLFF TGTGCCTGGAGTGGGGCCGGTGGTGAAAAACTGTTTTTT
. TRBJ1-5 . TRBV5-8 CASSFVTGAYSNQPQHF TGTGCCAGCAGCTTCGTCACAGGAGCTTATAGCAATCAGCCCCAGCATTTT
TRBD1 TRBJ1-6 . TRBV2 CASRLGTGGLVDSPLHF TGTGCCAGCAGGCTGGGGACAGGGGGTCTCGTTGATTCACCCCTCCACTTT
. TRBJ2-3 . TRBV5-6 CASSRKGGTDTQYF TGTGCCAGCAGCCGGAAGGGGGGGACAGATACGCAGTATTTT
TRBD1 TRBJ2-3 once TRBV11-2 CASSFDRGLSDTQYF TGTGCCAGCAGCTTCGACAGGGGGTTATCAGATACGCAGTATTTT
TRBD1 TRBJ1-2 . TRBV28 CASSSGQGSFYGYTF TGTGCCAGCAGTTCCGGACAGGGAAGCTTCTATGGCTACACCTTC
TRBD2 TRBJ2-5 . TRBV5-4 CASSLSSGGARETQYF TGTGCCAGCAGCTTGAGTAGCGGGGGGGCGAGGGAGACCCAGTACTTC
. TRBJ2-2 once TRBV6-6 CASSPRLAGGWWGNTGELFF TGTGCCAGCAGCCCCCGTTTGGCAGGGGGGTGGTGGGGGAACACCGGGGAGCTGTTTTTT
. TRBJ1-5 . TRBV9 CASSVERAGQPQHF TGTGCCAGCAGCGTAGAGAGGGCTGGCCAGCCCCAGCATTTT
. TRBJ1-2 medium-sized TRBV4-1 CASSQDFAGGYGYTF TGCGCCAGCAGCCAAGATTTTGCGGGTGGCTATGGCTACACCTTC
. TRBJ2-7 . TRBV6-5 CASSYFAEEQYF TGTGCCAGCAGTTACTTTGCGGAAGAGCAGTACTTC
TRBD2 TRBJ2-1 . TRBV11-3 CASSLDSGGSYNEQFF TGTGCCAGCAGCTTGGATAGCGGGGGATCCTACAATGAGCAGTTCTTC
TRBD2 TRBJ2-3 . TRBV6-1 CASSERGGRQDTQYF TGTGCCAGCAGTGAGCGGGGGGGCAGGCAAGATACGCAGTATTTT
. TRBJ1-1 . TRBV5-1 CASSLWDTRGSEAFF TGCGCCAGCAGCCTCTGGGACACCCGCGGTTCTGAAGCTTTCTTT
. TRBJ1-1 . TRBV4-3 CASSQGGGWRGTEAFF TGCGCCAGCAGCCAAGGCGGGGGCTGGAGAGGTACTGAAGCTTTCTTT
TRBD1 TRBJ1-3 . TRBV9 CASSLGTGGAGGNTIYF TGTGCCAGCAGCCTCGGGACAGGGGGCGCCGGTGGAAACACCATATATTTT
. TRBJ2-1 . TRBV6-1 CASSEAWATNEQFF TGTGCCAGCAGTGAAGCGTGGGCGACCAATGAGCAGTTCTTC
TRBD1 TRBJ1-2 . TRBV5-1 CASSPGQANYGYTF TGCGCCAGCAGCCCGGGACAGGCTAACTATGGCTACACCTTC
. TRBJ1-2 . TRBV14 CASSQQEGVRGYTF TGTGCCAGCAGCCAACAGGAGGGTGTTAGGGGCTACACCTTC
. TRBJ1-5 . TRBV27 CASSSDSKLPQHF TGTGCCAGCAGTTCAGACAGCAAGCTGCCCCAGCATTTT
TRBD1 TRBJ1-5 . TRBV18 CASSPGTGLANQPQHF TGTGCCAGCTCACCCGGGACAGGTCTCGCCAATCAGCCCCAGCATTTT
. TRBJ2-1 . TRBV7-9 CASTLHVPGSLSYNEQFF TGTGCCAGCACCTTACACGTACCAGGGTCCCTTTCCTACAATGAGCAGTTCTTC
. TRBJ2-3 . TRBV12-3/TRBV12-4 CASTNGGDTQYF TGTGCCAGCACTAATGGAGGTGATACGCAGTATTTT
. TRBJ2-2 . TRBV20-1 CSVTRAGELFF TGCAGTGTGACGCGGGCCGGGGAGCTGTTTTTT
. TRBJ1-1 . TRBV7-2 CASSSGFATEAFF TGTGCCAGCAGCTCAGGGTTTGCCACTGAAGCTTTCTTT
TRBD1 TRBJ2-1 . TRBV7-2 CASSRRQGAYEQFF TGTGCCAGCAGCCGGCGACAGGGGGCCTATGAGCAGTTCTTC